The TCR beta chain under discussion was sequenced for a study of PD-1 blockade in classical Hodgkin lymphoma. Study-wide background: The study gave patients nivolumab 3 mg/kg intravenously every 2 weeks.

Time point in this sample: cycle 4 day 1 (C4D1), after 6 weeks of nivolumab. Every one of the patients relapsed after autologous stem cell transplantation (brentuximab vedotin exposure was variable). Complete response, partial response or progressive disease were the best responses. Between the trimmed V and J ends, which lost 3 bases and 1 base, there was a span of 9 bases. The germline gives CDR1 MNHNY, CDR2 SVGAGI (reference sequence). The CDR3 has 14 residues. Points on this clone: Antigen unknown.

Overall study results and limits: It was among complete responders that baseline diversity resembled that of newly diagnosed patients. According to reports, newly diagnosed patients had lower baseline TCR diversity than healthy donors, and relapsed/refractory patients had lower baseline TCR diversity still.

The assay was immunoSEQ multiplex PCR, and TCRdb's table has in-frame clones only and misses some. The data contain some 90,000 clones, approximately 78% of them singletons. The chain uses TRBV6-6 and TRBJ2-5; D is possibly TRBD1 (6 bases). This TCR was recovered from a human donor with classical Hodgkin lymphoma. This sample comprised peripheral blood mononuclear cells (PBMCs), obtained before the fourth cycle of nivolumab. The CDR3 sequence: CASSYGTSQETQYF. The CDR3 DNA is TGTGCCAGCAGTTATGGGACAAGCCAAGAGACCCAGTACTTC.